These 22 T cell receptor beta chains were all obtained from the same sample, sequenced in a study of identical twins. From the 5' RACE reads, TCRdb called clonotypes with MiXCR, one entry per CDR3 protein. The sample shows 410,000 or so distinct CDR3 sequences, approximately 18% of them seen only once. The sample taken for sequencing was naive T cells sorted from blood. The receptors derive from a man over 45 in good health.

This clonotype showed up many times. The chain employs TRBV6-1 and TRBJ1-5, with TRBD1 matching 10 bases. The trim removed 6 bases at V and 6 bases at J, leaving 2 bases unmatched. In germline, CDR1 is MNHNS, CDR2 SASEGT. CDR3 length: 13 residues. CDR3 in DNA: TGTGCCAGCAGCGGACAGGGGGGTCAGCCCCAGCATTTT. Translating it yields CASSGQGGQPQHF.

The chain recombines TRBV9 with TRBJ2-1; tentative D call: TRBD2 (5 bases). The CDR3 contains 14 residues. Germline values: CDR1 SGDLS, CDR2 YYNGEE. Trimming cost V 4 bases and J 4 bases, with 12 bases left between them. The CDR3 protein is CASSPSPGYNEQFF. The CDR3 DNA is TGTGCCAGCAGCCCAAGTCCGGGGTACAATGAGCAGTTCTTC.

This clonotype occurred a few times. In DNA, the CDR3 is TGTGCCAGCACCGAGATGGCGGGGATACTACGCGAGCAGTACTTC. Amino acid sequence: CASTEMAGILREQYF. The rearrangement joins TRBV12-3 or TRBV12-4 to TRBJ2-7; a weak D match, TRBD2 (6 bases). This CDR3 comprises 15 residues. Trimming pared 7 bases from V and 6 bases from J, leaving 22 bases between.

Many counts were recorded for this clonotype. The V and J genes are TRBV11-1 and TRBJ2-6; TRBD1 matches 7 bases. With 4 bases clipped from V and 0 bases from J, the junction kept 15 bases outside the gene matches. The length of the CDR3 is 20 residues. Germline-derived CDR1 and CDR2 are SGHAT and FQDESV (reference sequence). The CDR3: CASSYPPGTALLSGANVLTF. The CDR3 region has the DNA TGTGCCAGCAGCTACCCACCCGGGACAGCCTTACTCTCTGGGGCCAACGTCCTGACTTTC. The full variable domain, its missing parts supplied by reference TRBV11-1 and TRBJ2-6, is EAEVAQSPRYKITEKSQAVAFWCDPISGHATLYWYRQILGQGPELLVQFQDESVVDDSQLPKDRFSAERLKGVDSTLKIQPAELGDSAMYLCASSYPPGTALLSGANVLTFGAGSRLTVL.

In this sample, this clonotype turned up many times. The DNA for the CDR3 is TGTGCCAGCAGTTTAACACGTACTCAGCCCCAGCATTTT. As protein: CASSLTRTQPQHF. V is TRBV12-3 or TRBV12-4 and J is TRBJ1-5; no clear D. CDR3 length: 13 amino acids. Trimming cost V 2 bases and J 6 bases, with 8 bases left between them.

The chain combines TRBV10-3 with TRBJ2-3; the match to TRBD2 covers 11 bases. With 0 bases clipped from V and 1 base from J, the junction kept 3 bases outside the gene matches. Germline CDR1 reads ENHRY; CDR2 reads SYGVKD. The CDR3 sequence is 17 residues long. Here the CDR3 reads CAISESALAGGTDTQYF. DNA for the CDR3: TGTGCCATCAGTGAGTCGGCACTAGCGGGGGGCACAGATACGCAGTATTTT.

The chain combines TRBV19 with TRBJ1-5; D possibly corresponds to TRBD1 (5 bases). The V and J ends lost 8 bases and 1 base respectively, with 15 bases between them. This CDR3 has 15 amino acids. Germline V gene lookup returns CDR1 LNHDA and CDR2 SQIVND (reference sequence). CDR3: CASYMGVGSNQPQHF. DNA of the CDR3: TGTGCCAGTTATATGGGGGTTGGGAGCAATCAGCCCCAGCATTTT. Complete variable domain (other parts from reference TRBV19 and TRBJ1-5): DGGITQSPKYLFRKEGQNVTLSCEQNLNHDAMYWYRQDPGQGLRLIYYSQIVNDFQKGDIAEGYSVSREKKESFPLTVTSAQKNPTAFYLCASYMGVGSNQPQHFGDGTRLSIL.

This clonotype was seen just once. A clone one base away is much larger, so this may be a read error. This chain joins TRBV16 and TRBJ2-5; D gene ambiguous. Germline V CDR1 and CDR2: KGHSY, FQNENV. The CDR3 runs 15 residues. Here the CDR3 DNA reads TGTGCCCGCAGCCAAGGTAACAGCTTCCAAGAGACCCAGTACTTC. Translation: CARSQGNSFQETQYF.

The chain carries TRBV4-1 and TRBJ2-7, with D possibly matching TRBD2 (6 bases). The CDR3 runs 14 residues. Germline CDR1 MGHRA, CDR2 YSYEKL. V gave up 0 bases and J gave up 1 base, with 7 bases separating them. The CDR3 reads CASSQDGSSYEQYF. The CDR3 nucleotides are TGCGCCAGCAGCCAAGACGGGAGTTCCTACGAGCAGTACTTC.

This clonotype was seen a handful of times. The chain recombines TRBV7-9 with TRBJ2-7, with D perhaps TRBD2 (5 bases). This CDR3 contains 14 residues. V was clipped by 4 bases and J by 6 bases, with 16 bases between them. CDR1 SEHNR and CDR2 FQNEAQ come from the germline V gene (reference sequence). Here the CDR3 reads CASSSRTFGGEQYF. The CDR3 nucleotides read TGTGCCAGCAGCTCCAGGACTTTCGGTGGCGAGCAGTACTTC.

The CDR3 DNA reads as TGTGCCAGCAGTTACTCGATCGGATCAGGGAGCTCCTACAATGAGCAGTTCTTC. Translation gives CASSYSIGSGSSYNEQFF. The chain is built from TRBV6-2 or TRBV6-3 and TRBJ2-1; TRBD1 or TRBD2 may be the D gene (5 bases each). The CDR3 is made up of 18 amino acids. The V gene's germline CDR1 is MNHEY and CDR2 SVGEGT. With 0 bases removed from V and 0 bases from J, the gap between germline ends came to 15 bases.

This clonotype was detected a few times. The chain is built from TRBV18 and TRBJ2-2; D not certain. Germline loops: CDR1 KGHSH, CDR2 LQKENI. This CDR3 is 12 amino acids long. Trimming shortened V by 1 base and J by 7 bases, and 4 bases separated the two germline ends. CDR3 amino acids: CASSPRVGELFF. The CDR3 nucleotides are TGTGCCAGCTCACCACGGGTCGGGGAGCTGTTTTTT.

In this sample, this clonotype turned up a few times. The rearrangement uses TRBV20-1 and TRBJ2-1; 9 bases match TRBD2. V gave up 5 bases and J gave up 9 bases; unmatched junction bases: 11. CDR1 and CDR2 (germline): DFQATT, SNEGSKA (reference sequence). The CDR3 totals 14 residues. The CDR3 spells CSASSGANGREQFF. The CDR3 DNA follows: TGCAGTGCTTCTAGCGGGGCCAATGGACGTGAGCAGTTCTTC.

The chain carries TRBV29-1 and TRBJ1-5; a weak D match, TRBD1 (6 bases). CDR1 SQVTM and CDR2 ANQGSEA come from the germline V gene. V lost 4 bases to trimming and J lost 7 bases, with 11 bases between them. This CDR3 is built from 12 residues. The CDR3 DNA follows: TGCAGCGTTGGGGGGGCAGGGCAGCCCCAGCATTTT. This encodes CSVGGAGQPQHF.

This chain links TRBV5-1 with TRBJ2-7, with 7 nucleotides matching TRBD1. J was trimmed by 2 bases and V by 4 bases; bases with no gene match: 9. Germline V lookup: CDR1 SGHRS, CDR2 YFSETQ. This CDR3 contains 15 residues. DNA for the CDR3: TGCGCCAGCAGCCAGACCCGGGACAGCACCTACGAGCAGTACTTC. It codes for CASSQTRDSTYEQYF.

The CDR3 spells CASSAGLGQETQYF. The CDR3 coding sequence is TGTGCCAGCAGCGCCGGACTAGGACAAGAGACCCAGTACTTC. This rearrangement joins TRBV9 to TRBJ2-5; 7 nucleotides match TRBD2. The length of the CDR3 is 14 residues. Per germline, CDR1 SGDLS and CDR2 YYNGEE. V lost 3 bases to trimming and J lost 2 bases; unmatched junction nucleotides: 4.

The genes are TRBV7-2 and TRBJ2-3; perhaps TRBD2 as D (5 bases). V was clipped by 7 bases and J by 3 bases, with 8 bases between them. CDR3 length: 12 residues. CDR1 is SGHTA and CDR2 is FQGNSA in the germline V gene. CDR3 residues: CASTPGTDTQYF. In nucleotides, the CDR3 is TGTGCCAGCACCCCGGGAACAGATACGCAGTATTTT.

On this clonotype: At one end, the junction sequence differs from germline, possibly due to a read error. The chain employs TRBV7-2 and TRBJ2-1, with 12 bases fitting TRBD2. The CDR3 has 15 residues. Germline V gives CDR1 SGHTA, CDR2 FQGNSA. The CDR3 coding sequence is TGTGCCAGCAGCTCTAGCGGGGGGGCCTACCATGAGCAGTTCTTC. Its protein product is CASSSSGGAYHEQFF.

This clonotype was counted at least ten times. CDR3 nucleotides: TGTGCCACCAGTGCGACAGGGCGATCCACTGAAGCTTTCTTT. It encodes CATSATGRSTEAFF. This sequence joins TRBV24-1 and TRBJ1-1; the match to TRBD1 covers 7 bases. This CDR3 is built from 14 residues. From germline, CDR1 is KGHDR and CDR2 SFDVKD. The junction had 6 bases not matched to a gene; V was cut back by 5 bases and J by 4 bases.

This clonotype has at least ten counts. The chain recombines TRBV7-2 with TRBJ2-2; D uncertain. This CDR3 contains 12 residues. V shed 5 bases and J shed 5 bases, with 6 bases lying between them. The germline V gene has CDR1 SGHTA and CDR2 FQGNSA. CDR3 in DNA: TGTGCCAGCAGCCTAGAAACCGGGGAGCTGTTTTTT. Its translation is CASSLETGELFF.

J is TRBJ2-5 and V is TRBV9, with D tentatively TRBD1 (6 bases). The V end was cut by 1 base, the J end by 4 bases, with 11 bases between. The CDR3 sequence is 14 residues long. Germline CDR1 and CDR2: SGDLS and YYNGEE. The CDR3 nucleotides read TGTGCCAGCAGCGTAAGGAGCAGGGGAGAGACCCAGTACTTC. Residues: CASSVRSRGETQYF.

This clonotype was seen a handful of times. The chain carries TRBV6-2 or TRBV6-3 and TRBJ2-3; D is unclear. The germline gives CDR1 MNHEY, CDR2 SVGEGT. V gave up 2 bases and J gave up 1 base, with 7 bases separating them. The CDR3 length is 14 residues. This CDR3 reads CASSYPQGTDTQYF. The CDR3 DNA reads as TGTGCCAGCAGTTACCCCCAGGGCACAGATACGCAGTATTTT.